These T cell receptor beta chains were read from a single sample in a study of blood T cell repertoires in COVID-19. TCRdb keeps only in-frame clones here, not all; method: immunoSEQ multiplex PCR. The sample lists about 390,000 clones; roughly 89% were seen once. The material sequenced was PBMCs or T cells enriched from blood (not recorded which). Receptors originate from a woman aged 45 to 65 who had recovered from COVID-19. Both conserved end residues are part of each CDR3. D genes are given only for firm matches. Only part of the rows carry a size: once, few, many, or a class if the clone is expanded.

d_gene	j_gene	abundance	v_gene	CDR3aa	CDR3nt
.	TRBJ2-7	.	TRBV28	CASSDRYEQYF	TGTGCCAGCAGTGACAGATACGAGCAGTACTTC
.	TRBJ2-5	.	TRBV30	CAWSTGVDEAQYF	TGTGCCTGGAGCACCGGAGTGGATGAGGCCCAGTACTTC
TRBD1	TRBJ1-2	once	TRBV6-5	CASTGTANYGYTF	TGTGCCAGCACCGGGACAGCTAACTATGGCTACACCTTC
TRBD1	TRBJ1-3	.	TRBV7-6	CASSIRQGISGNTIYF	TGTGCCAGCAGCATCAGACAGGGGATCTCTGGAAACACCATATATTTT
TRBD1	TRBJ2-7	.	TRBV4-2	CASSREGQGFSYEQYF	TGTGCCAGCAGCCGGGAGGGACAGGGATTCTCCTACGAGCAGTACTTC
.	TRBJ2-1	few	TRBV5-1	CASSLLWGGDEQFF	TGCGCCAGCAGCTTACTTTGGGGGGGCGATGAGCAGTTCTTC
.	TRBJ2-7	.	TRBV18	CASSPDRSHEQYF	TGTGCCAGCTCACCAGACAGGTCCCACGAGCAGTACTTC
.	TRBJ2-1	.	TRBV30	CAWSAKNSPENEQFF	TGTGCCTGGAGTGCCAAAAACTCCCCGGAGAATGAGCAGTTCTTC
.	TRBJ1-4	.	TRBV30	CAWSVKGGGTEKLFF	TGTGCCTGGAGTGTAAAGGGAGGGGGTACTGAAAAACTGTTTTTT
.	TRBJ2-5	.	TRBV5-1	CATREQETQYF	TGCGCCACGCGTGAACAAGAGACCCAGTACTTC
TRBD1	TRBJ1-6	.	TRBV27	CASSTGQGLSYNSPLHF	TGTGCCAGCAGTACGGGACAGGGACTCTCCTATAATTCACCCCTCCACTTT
.	TRBJ2-5	.	TRBV5-1	CASSLDTGQETQYF	TGCGCCAGCAGCTTGGATACAGGCCAAGAGACCCAGTACTTC
.	TRBJ1-5	.	TRBV6-5	CASSQTGDQPQHF	TGTGCCAGCAGCCAGACCGGGGATCAGCCCCAGCATTTT
.	TRBJ2-2	once	TRBV19	CASSIQGTNTGELFF	TGTGCCAGTAGTATCCAGGGGACAAACACCGGGGAGCTGTTTTTT
.	TRBJ1-1	.	TRBV7-2	CASSLATVVFF	TGTGCCAGCAGCCTGGCCACAGTTGTTTTCTTT
.	TRBJ1-3	.	TRBV10-3	CAISVGNTIYF	TGTGCCATCAGTGTAGGAAACACCATATATTTT
.	TRBJ2-2	.	TRBV4-1	CASSQAGNGFGELFF	TGCGCCAGCAGCCAAGCCGGGAATGGGTTCGGGGAGCTGTTTTTT
.	TRBJ1-3	few	TRBV5-1	CASSLVAAPGNTIYF	TGCGCCAGCAGCTTGGTTGCGGCCCCTGGAAACACCATATATTTT
TRBD1	TRBJ1-1	.	TRBV2	CASSDRGLGTEAFF	TGTGCCAGCAGTGACAGGGGGCTGGGCACTGAAGCTTTCTTT
.	TRBJ2-5	.	TRBV7-8	CASSPPARGQETQYF	TGTGCCAGCAGCCCCCCAGCTAGGGGACAAGAGACCCAGTACTTC
.	TRBJ1-4	.	TRBV7-9	CASSREETEKLFF	TGTGCCAGCTCAAGAGAGGAAACCGAAAAACTGTTTTTT
.	TRBJ2-7	.	TRBV5-4	CASSRDSFSYEQYF	TGTGCCAGCAGCCGCGACAGCTTTTCCTACGAGCAGTACTTC